This TCR beta chain was profiled in a study of blood T cell repertoires in COVID-19. On the study more broadly: Samples of COVID-19 (acute and convalescent) were obtained from the United States, Italy and Spain. Sample material is recorded as cDNA or gDNA derived from T cells, B-cell-depleted T cells, or PBMCs.

How the authors handled the data: Nucleated cell number was recorded as an estimate derived from reference gene primer amplification. Produced via immunoSEQ multiplex PCR; TCRdb's table is partial and in-frame only. That table is the source of V, J and clone size, and D and trimming were worked out from the DNA. The sample records roughly 340,000 clones, 80% to 90% being singletons. Enrolled during active infection, Seattle patients were then followed longitudinally. CDR1 and CDR2 (germline): SGDLS, YYNGEE. V was trimmed by 0 bases and J by 4 bases, leaving 15 bases between them. This CDR3 has 16 residues.

The chain employs TRBV9 and TRBJ2-3; TRBD1 might be the D (6 bases). The source material was peripheral blood. The TCR originated in a woman in her 30s with COVID-19, enrolled during active disease. Written as DNA, the CDR3 is TGTGCCAGCAGCGTAGGGGCTGAGGGGGTCGCAGATACGCAGTATTTT. Residues: CASSVGAEGVADTQYF.